The entry that follows covers one T cell receptor (beta chain) sequence. cDNA came from about 0.5 to 1 ug RNA primed by random hexamers. TCRdb recomputed calls from the immunoSEQ multiplex PCR reads with MiXCR, one row per CDR3 protein. The sample has about 190,000 distinct CDR3 sequences, around 95% seen once. This record comes from a study of CD8 T cells in Susac syndrome. On the study more broadly: Patients with Susac syndrome were therapy-naive, treated with corticosteroids, or treated with intravenous immunoglobulin alone when blood was collected.

The CDR3 length is 16 residues. V trimming: 5 bases; J trimming: 4 bases; junction bases outside the gene matches: 8. CDR1 and CDR2 (germline): MDHEN, SYDVKM. The gene calls are TRBV28 and TRBJ2-6; 7 nucleotides line up with TRBD1. This sequence was found in a human donor with Susac syndrome. The sequencing sample was made of CD8+ T cells from PBMCs. The CDR3 bases are TGTGCCAGCAGTCAGCTACAGGGGTCCGGGGCCAACGTCCTGACTTTC. It is translated as CASSQLQGSGANVLTF.